One sample yielded the 2 T cell receptor beta chains listed below, sequenced in a study of cytomegalovirus exposure and HLA in healthy donors (dated by TCRdb to the late 2010s). To prepare the library, the immunoSEQ multiplex PCR assay was applied. The multiplex PCR relied on a mix of 60 forward primers for TCR Vbeta segments and 13 reverse primers for TCR Jbeta segments. TCRdb retrieved this table from immuneACCESS and kept in-frame rearrangements only. Not all clones are present; in checked studies, unresolved V genes account for under half, and no reason is known for the remainder. For this sample there are 220,000 or so clones; around 73% appear just once. Approximately 3.8% of the sample is taken by the ten largest. The sample consisted of PBMCs. Every receptor here comes from a male donor in good health and CMV-seronegative.

The CDR3 DNA follows: TGTGCCAGCAGCTCTGACGGGACCCGGGGGAATGAGCAGTTCTTC. Translated, it gives CASSSDGTRGNEQFF. The chain recombines TRBV7-3 with TRBJ2-1; TRBD2 is a possible D gene (6 bases). Deletions cut 4 bases from V and 7 bases from J, with 17 bases between. Germline V gene data show CDR1 as SGHTA and CDR2 as FQGTGA. This CDR3 spans 15 amino acids.

The rearrangement joins TRBV6-6 to TRBJ2-2; D unresolved. V lost 4 bases to trimming and J lost 11 bases, with 8 bases between them. CDR1 and CDR2 from the germline V gene are MNHNY and SVGAGI (reference sequence). The CDR3 is made up of 11 amino acids. The CDR3 loop reads CASSLAVELFF. The CDR3 bases are TGTGCCAGCAGTTTGGCGGTTGAGCTGTTTTTT.